This passage covers 12 T cell receptor beta chains from one sample sequenced in a study of beta chain features in type 1 diabetes. The sequenced template was cDNA made from the entire isolated RNA. Produced via immunoSEQ multiplex PCR; TCRdb's table is partial and in-frame only. The table has about 360,000 clones, roughly 12% seen once; the top ten hold about 0.018%. The sample consisted of naive CD4+ T cells from blood. The receptor source for this set is a man aged 18 to 35 in good health.

This CDR3 is CASSLAIGDTEAFF. The CDR3, as DNA: TGTGCCAGCAGCTTAGCGATCGGGGACACTGAAGCTTTCTTT. This rearrangement joins TRBV7-8 to TRBJ1-1; D ambiguous. The CDR3 loop spans 14 amino acids. The germline CDR1 and CDR2 sequences are SGHVS and FQNEAQ. Trimming left V 0 bases short and J 3 bases short, with 8 bases between.

This clone occurred a few times. V usage is TRBV5-5 and J usage is TRBJ2-1, with 9 bases identical to TRBD1. The V and J ends lost 4 bases and 3 bases, in that order; junction bases with no gene match: 5. Germline V gene lookup returns CDR1 SGHKS and CDR2 YYEKEE (reference sequence). The CDR3 has 15 residues. Here the CDR3 DNA reads TGTGCCAGCAGCAACCGGGACAGGGACTACAATGAGCAGTTCTTC. This translates into CASSNRDRDYNEQFF.

This clone was detected only a few times. The chain combines TRBV5-1 with TRBJ2-2; 10 positions match TRBD2. V gave up 0 bases and J gave up 0 bases; unmatched junction bases: 2. Germline assignment: CDR1 SGHRS and CDR2 YFSETQ. This CDR3 is built from 17 residues. CDR3 in DNA: TGCGCCAGCAGCTTGGATACTAGCGGGACGAACACCGGGGAGCTGTTTTTT. Amino acid sequence: CASSLDTSGTNTGELFF.

This rearrangement joins TRBV28 to TRBJ1-2; 7 positions match TRBD1. The germline V gene has CDR1 MDHEN and CDR2 SYDVKM. The V segment lost 3 bases and the J segment 8 bases; nucleotides outside the gene matches: 9. The CDR3 spans 14 residues. CDR3 DNA sequence: TGTGCCAGCAGTTTCCGGCCAGGGGGTGGGGGCTACACCTTC. Translation: CASSFRPGGGGYTF.

For this clone: The sample has other DNA sequences that encode this CDR3 too. The rearrangement links TRBV29-1 to TRBJ2-7, with D possibly matching TRBD2 (5 bases). The V gene's germline CDR1 is SQVTM and CDR2 ANQGSEA. The CDR3 is 13 amino acids. V was trimmed by 2 bases and J by 0 bases, leaving 8 bases between them. The DNA of the CDR3 is TGCAGCGTTGAATCGGGGATCTCCTACGAGCAGTACTTC. Translating it yields CSVESGISYEQYF.

This clone appeared a few times. This sequence joins TRBV21-1 and TRBJ2-3; whether TRBD2, the table's D call, matches the DNA was not checked. TRBV21-1 is recorded as a pseudogene. The CDR3 length is 15 residues. The DNA for the CDR3 is TGTGCCAGCAGCGAAGGGGGGGGTTGGGGAGATACGCAGTATTTT. Translated, it gives CASSEGGGWGDTQYF.

This clone was counted a few times. The DNA for the CDR3 is TGTGCCAGCAGTCGCGCGGGTGGGGGCCTATACGAGCAGTACTTC. Translated: CASSRAGGGLYEQYF. The chain employs TRBV27 and TRBJ2-7; the D gene is possibly TRBD1 (6 bases). The CDR3 spans 15 residues. Germline CDR1 MNHEY, CDR2 SMNVEV (reference sequence). Trimming stripped 5 bases from V and 4 bases from J, with 18 bases between.

The V gene is TRBV9, the J gene TRBJ2-5; 9 bases are a match to TRBD1. The CDR3 loop spans 15 amino acids. With V trimmed by 3 bases and J by 6 bases, 9 bases remained unmatched. CDR1 and CDR2 (germline): SGDLS, YYNGEE. CDR3 amino acids: CASSAIRQGEKTQYF. The CDR3 coding sequence is TGTGCCAGCAGCGCCATAAGACAGGGGGAGAAGACCCAGTACTTC.

This chain uses TRBV28 with TRBJ1-1, with D possibly TRBD1 on 5 matching bases. The CDR3 length is 14 residues. Germline V lookup: CDR1 MDHEN, CDR2 SYDVKM. V was shortened by 5 bases and J by 1 base, with 11 bases between the two germline ends. CDR3: CASSVRRGNTEAFF. CDR3 nucleotides: TGTGCCAGCAGTGTAAGGAGGGGGAACACTGAAGCTTTCTTT.

The chain recombines TRBV15 with TRBJ2-5; 9 bases are shared with TRBD2. The trim removed 0 bases at V and 2 bases at J, leaving 10 bases unmatched. CDR1 and CDR2 (germline): LNHNV, YYDKDF (reference sequence). CDR3 length: 18 amino acids. CDR3: CATSRDRSSAGGQETQYF. The CDR3 DNA sequence: TGTGCCACCAGCAGAGATCGATCGTCGGCGGGGGGGCAAGAGACCCAGTACTTC. Full variable domain (remainder filled in from reference TRBV15 and TRBJ2-5): DAMVIQNPRYQVTQFGKPVTLSCSQTLNHNVMYWYQQKSSQAPKLLFHYYDKDFNNEADTPDNFQSRRPNTSFCFLDIRSPGLGDTAMYLCATSRDRSSAGGQETQYFGPGTRLLVL.

This clone has just a few counts. V and J are TRBV5-1 and TRBJ2-5; D remains ambiguous. Deletions cut 0 bases from V and 3 bases from J, with 9 bases between. The V gene's germline CDR1 is SGHRS and CDR2 YFSETQ. The CDR3 totals 14 residues. Here the CDR3 DNA reads TGCGCCAGCAGCTTGGGACACCCTAAAGAGACCCAGTACTTC. Its translation: CASSLGHPKETQYF.

The CDR3 spells CASSTTGGLVNRGYTF. DNA for the CDR3: TGTGCCAGCAGCACAACAGGGGGCCTAGTCAATCGTGGCTACACCTTC. The chain combines TRBV9 with TRBJ1-2, with 9 bases that match TRBD1. Trimming took 4 bases from V and 7 from J; bases not matched to a gene: 14. This CDR3 contains 16 residues. Per germline, CDR1 SGDLS and CDR2 YYNGEE.